Presented here are 31 T cell receptor beta chains from one specimen sequenced in a study of T cell repertoires and Cas9 in healthy adults. Assay: immunoSEQ multiplex PCR; the TCRdb copy retains only in-frame clones and omits some. The sample lists some 15,000 clones, 89% seen once, with approximately 1.6% in the top ten. Sample: Tregs (CD4+, CD25+, CD127-, CD137-, CD154-) from PBMCs; culture status not recorded. These receptor sequences come from a human donor in good health.

This chain links TRBV6-5 with TRBJ1-4; TRBD1 matches at 11 bases. The CDR3 sequence is 16 residues long. CDR1 is MNHEY and CDR2 is SVGAGI in the germline V gene. After removal of 0 bases from V and 8 bases from J, the junction contained 5 bases not matched to a gene. In DNA, the CDR3 is TGTGCCAGCAGTTACTCGCCGGACAGGGGGCGAGAAAAACTGTTTTTT. Amino acids: CASSYSPDRGREKLFF.

Turning to this clone: At the DNA level, this CDR3 is encoded by other sequences in the same sample as well. The chain carries TRBV18 and TRBJ1-5; 9 bases agree with TRBD1. The length of the CDR3 is 13 residues. CDR1 is KGHSH and CDR2 is LQKENI in the germline V gene. V gave up 3 bases and J gave up 11 bases; unmatched junction bases: 5. DNA of the CDR3: TGTGCCAGCTCACCCCGACAGGGGGATGCCCAGCATTTT. It yields the protein CASSPRQGDAQHF.

The chain is built from TRBV4-2 and TRBJ1-2; the match to TRBD1 covers 8 bases. This CDR3 is 10 amino acids long. Germline assignment: CDR1 LGHNA and CDR2 YNFKEQ. V lost 8 bases and J lost 12; bases outside the gene matches: 5. The DNA of the CDR3 is TGTGCCAGCGGACAGGGTCGGCACACCTTC. It specifies CASGQGRHTF.

This chain connects TRBV27 to TRBJ2-6; D uncertain. CDR3 length: 14 amino acids. Germline CDR1 reads MNHEY; CDR2 reads SMNVEV (reference sequence). V lost 1 base to trimming and J lost 4 bases, with 5 bases between them. As DNA, the CDR3 is TGTGCCAGCAGTTTATTAGCCGGGGCCAACGTCCTGACTTTC. Protein: CASSLLAGANVLTF.

The chain carries TRBV11-3 and TRBJ2-7; D remains ambiguous. The CDR3 contains 17 residues. Trimming shortened V by 5 bases and J by 2 bases, and 22 bases separated the two germline ends. CDR1 and CDR2 from the germline V gene are SGHNT and YENEEA. CDR3: CASSPRAGPPFAYEQYF. The CDR3 DNA reads TGTGCCAGCAGCCCTCGTGCAGGACCCCCGTTTGCCTACGAGCAGTACTTC.

This sequence joins TRBV6-5 and TRBJ2-2; D may be TRBD1 (6 bases). V was cut by 4 bases and J by 6 bases, with 12 bases left in between. Germline CDR1 is MNHEY and CDR2 is SVGAGI. This CDR3 has 14 amino acids. For the CDR3, the DNA is TGTGCCAGCAGTTGGGGGCCCACTCCCGGGGAGCTGTTTTTT. It translates to CASSWGPTPGELFF.

This chain connects TRBV7-3 to TRBJ2-5; D call uncertain. Trimming left V 3 bases short and J 5 bases short, with 10 bases between. This CDR3 has 13 amino acids. The germline gives CDR1 SGHTA, CDR2 FQGTGA. CDR3 protein: CASSFAPMETQYF. CDR3 coding DNA: TGTGCCAGCAGCTTTGCCCCAATGGAGACCCAGTACTTC.

V and J are TRBV7-8 and TRBJ2-3, with D possibly being TRBD1 (5 bases). CDR1 and CDR2 from the germline V gene are SGHVS and FQNEAQ. CDR3 length: 15 residues. Trimming took off 5 bases at V and 1 base at J, with 13 bases between the two ends. CDR3 in amino acids: CASSRSGSGTDTQYF. CDR3 in DNA: TGTGCCAGCAGCCGCTCAGGGTCTGGCACAGATACGCAGTATTTT.

The chain employs TRBV7-2 and TRBJ1-2, with D perhaps matching TRBD1 (5 bases). The CDR3 runs 13 residues. CDR1 is SGHTA, CDR2 FQGNSA, per germline. V was pared by 2 bases and J by 4 bases, with 8 bases between. The CDR3 sequence is CASSLRQIYGYTF. The CDR3 DNA reads TGTGCCAGCAGCTTAAGACAGATCTATGGCTACACCTTC.

This clone has a single count. The J gene is TRBJ2-5, the V gene TRBV5-5; 12 nucleotides align to TRBD2. Germline values: CDR1 SGHKS, CDR2 YYEKEE (reference sequence). CDR3 length: 16 residues. V lost 4 bases, J lost 5 bases, and 9 bases stayed unmatched. CDR3 DNA sequence: TGTGCCAGCAGCCGACGACTAGCGGGAGTTGTGGAGACCCAGTACTTC. Amino acid sequence: CASSRRLAGVVETQYF.

CDR3 residues: CASSFGGIDNEQFF. DNA for the CDR3: TGCGCCAGCAGCTTCGGCGGTATAGACAATGAGCAGTTCTTC. The chain couples TRBV5-1 to TRBJ2-1, with D unclear. V lost 2 bases to trimming and J lost 5 bases, with 11 bases between them. The CDR3 spans 14 residues. Germline-derived CDR1 and CDR2 are SGHRS and YFSETQ.

Written as DNA, the CDR3 is TGTGCCAGCCGGGGTGCCGGGGAGCTGTTTTTT. It encodes CASRGAGELFF. The V call is TRBV11-2, the J call TRBJ2-2, with a tentative D call TRBD2 (5 bases). Deletions cut 8 bases from V and 6 bases from J, with 7 bases between. The length of the CDR3 is 11 residues. Germline CDR1 is SGHAT and CDR2 is FQNNGV.

The rearrangement links TRBV19 to TRBJ1-2; 7 bases are shared with TRBD1. Germline lookup yields CDR1 LNHDA and CDR2 SQIVND (reference sequence). The trim removed 4 bases at V and 6 bases at J, leaving 11 bases unmatched. This CDR3 comprises 15 residues. Here the CDR3 reads CASSTSGQTIDGYTF. CDR3 sequence (DNA): TGTGCCAGTAGTACCTCGGGACAGACAATTGATGGCTACACCTTC.

The genes are TRBV7-3 and TRBJ2-1; TRBD2 matches at 8 bases. This CDR3 is built from 16 residues. The germline V gene encodes CDR1 SGHTA and CDR2 FQGTGA. With 1 base clipped from V and 5 bases from J, the junction kept 7 bases outside the gene matches. The CDR3 loop is CASSLSSGGGNNEQFF. DNA for the CDR3: TGTGCCAGCAGCTTAAGTTCCGGCGGGGGGAACAATGAGCAGTTCTTC.

V gene TRBV5-1 combines with J gene TRBJ2-1; possibly TRBD1 for D (6 bases). The germline V gene encodes CDR1 SGHRS and CDR2 YFSETQ. This CDR3 comprises 16 residues. Trimming shortened V by 4 bases and J by 5 bases, and 19 bases separated the two germline ends. CDR3 residues: CASSRNTGQRNNEQFF. Here the CDR3 DNA reads TGCGCCAGCAGCCGTAACACCGGACAGCGGAACAATGAGCAGTTCTTC.

This chain uses TRBV5-4 with TRBJ2-7, with D perhaps matching TRBD1 (5 bases). This CDR3 is built from 13 residues. Germline-derived CDR1 and CDR2 are SGHNT and YYREEE (reference sequence). Deletions cut 3 bases from V and 7 bases from J, with 14 bases between. CDR3 bases: TGTGCCAGCAGCTCGTGGGGCCCCGGGGAGCAGTACTTC. It specifies CASSSWGPGEQYF.

The rearrangement uses TRBV6-5 and TRBJ2-3; 10 positions match TRBD2. The CDR3 has 13 amino acids. After removal of 8 bases from V and 3 bases from J, the junction contained 2 bases not matched to a gene. Germline assignment: CDR1 MNHEY and CDR2 SVGAGI. The CDR3 DNA follows: TGTGCCAGCGCAGCGGGGGGGACAGATACGCAGTATTTT. It codes for CASAAGGTDTQYF.

In this sample, this clone turned up a few times. V is TRBV11-1 and J is TRBJ2-1; the D is unclear. The CDR3 length is 13 residues. Germline CDR1 is SGHAT and CDR2 is FQDESV (reference sequence). Between the trimmed V and J ends, which lost 1 base and 11 bases, there was a span of 12 bases. In DNA form, the CDR3 reads TGTGCCAGCAGCTTAGGTCCAATAGCCCAGCAGTTCTTC. The encoded protein is CASSLGPIAQQFF.

The chain carries TRBV9 and TRBJ2-3, with TRBD1 as a possible D gene (6 bases). CDR3 length equals 17 residues. CDR1 and CDR2 (germline): SGDLS, YYNGEE. The V end lost 3 bases, the J end lost 1 base, and 18 bases lay between the germline ends. CDR3 nucleotide sequence: TGTGCCAGCAGCGCACTAGGGGGATTTTCTGGCACAGATACGCAGTATTTT. Translation gives CASSALGGFSGTDTQYF.

The chain has TRBV19 and TRBJ1-1; D perhaps matches TRBD1 (5 bases). Trimming pared 5 bases from V and 2 bases from J, leaving 9 bases between. The CDR3 is 13 amino acids. Germline V CDR1 and CDR2: LNHDA, SQIVND (reference sequence). The CDR3 nucleotides are TGTGCCAGTAGTGAAGGGGTTAACACTGAAGCTTTCTTT. Encoded protein: CASSEGVNTEAFF. The full variable domain, with the rest looked up from reference TRBV19 and TRBJ1-1, is DGGITQSPKYLFRKEGQNVTLSCEQNLNHDAMYWYRQDPGQGLRLIYYSQIVNDFQKGDIAEGYSVSREKKESFPLTVTSAQKNPTAFYLCASSEGVNTEAFFGQGTRLTVV.

CDR3 sequence (DNA): TGTGCCAGTAGTCTTAACCCTAGCGGGAGCACAGATACGCAGTATTTT. Translation: CASSLNPSGSTDTQYF. The chain couples TRBV19 to TRBJ2-3, with TRBD2 matching over 8 bases. The germline V gene encodes CDR1 LNHDA and CDR2 SQIVND (reference sequence). This CDR3 is 16 amino acids long. V was pared by 5 bases and J by 0 bases, with 7 bases of the junction left unmatched.

The genes are TRBV7-3 and TRBJ2-1; perhaps TRBD1 as D (6 bases). The CDR3 is made up of 15 amino acids. Trimming pared 5 bases from V and 9 bases from J, leaving 20 bases between. Germline V gives CDR1 SGHTA, CDR2 FQGTGA. This CDR3 reads CASSGSGTPNSEQFF. Here the CDR3 DNA reads TGTGCCAGCAGCGGCTCGGGGACACCCAATAGTGAGCAGTTCTTC.

J is TRBJ1-1 and V is TRBV7-2; TRBD1 aligns across 7 bases. Germline V gives CDR1 SGHTA, CDR2 FQGNSA. V lost 5 bases and J lost 5; bases outside the gene matches: 14. This CDR3 is 16 amino acids long. The CDR3 reads CASSIGGGTVWTEAFF. CDR3 nucleotide sequence: TGTGCCAGCAGCATAGGAGGGGGCACTGTGTGGACTGAAGCTTTCTTT.

Points on this clone: This CDR3 is also generated by other DNA sequences in the sample. This chain uses TRBV5-4 with TRBJ1-2, with D unresolved. CDR1 is SGHNT, CDR2 YYREEE, per germline (reference sequence). CDR3 length: 13 amino acids. The V and J ends lost 4 bases and 3 bases respectively, with 10 bases between them. CDR3 region: CASSLPEYYGYTF. The CDR3 DNA reads as TGTGCCAGCAGCCTGCCAGAGTACTATGGCTACACCTTC.

This clone occurred once. The chain has TRBV7-8 and TRBJ1-1, with D possibly being TRBD1 (5 bases). CDR1 is SGHVS and CDR2 is FQNEAQ in the germline V gene. This CDR3 is 13 amino acids long. The V end lost 2 bases, the J end lost 3 bases, and 7 bases lay between the germline ends. The CDR3 reads CASSLFRDTEAFF. Written as DNA, the CDR3 is TGTGCCAGCAGCTTATTCAGGGACACTGAAGCTTTCTTT.

This clone was detected once. The chain uses TRBV5-5 and TRBJ2-3, with 10 bases aligning to TRBD2. The ends lost 2 bases at V and 1 base at J; junction bases unmatched: 1. This CDR3 has 15 amino acids. CDR1 is SGHKS and CDR2 is YYEKEE in the germline V gene (reference sequence). The CDR3, as DNA: TGTGCCAGCAGCTTTAGCGGGAGGCGCACAGATACGCAGTATTTT. It encodes CASSFSGRRTDTQYF. Filled out from reference TRBV5-5 and TRBJ2-3, the complete variable domain reads DAGVTQSPTHLIKTRGQQVTLRCSPISGHKSVSWYQQVLGQGPQFIFQYYEKEERGRGNFPDRFSARQFPNYSSELNVNALLLGDSALYLCASSFSGRRTDTQYFGPGTRLTVL.

This CDR3 reads CASRERTGGPTEAFF. In DNA, the CDR3 is TGTGCCAGCAGAGAGAGGACAGGGGGGCCTACTGAAGCTTTCTTT. V is TRBV7-2 and J is TRBJ1-1; TRBD1 matches 10 bases. Trimming took 6 bases from V and 5 from J; bases not matched to a gene: 9. Germline loops: CDR1 SGHTA, CDR2 FQGNSA. The CDR3 runs 15 residues.

This rearrangement joins TRBV7-9 to TRBJ2-1; D is possibly TRBD2 (6 bases). The CDR3 has 16 amino acids. The V and J ends lost 5 bases and 4 bases respectively, with 18 bases between them. Germline V gives CDR1 SEHNR, CDR2 FQNEAQ (reference sequence). The CDR3 reads CASSRSPGTFYNEQFF. As DNA, the CDR3 is TGTGCCAGCAGCCGCTCCCCCGGGACTTTTTACAATGAGCAGTTCTTC.

This chain uses TRBV9 with TRBJ1-3, with 8 bases matching TRBD1. Germline V gives CDR1 SGDLS, CDR2 YYNGEE. The CDR3 spans 16 residues. J gave up 3 bases and V 3 bases, and 8 bases lay outside the gene matches. CDR3: CASSEGRGRGGNTIYF. CDR3 nucleotides: TGTGCCAGCAGCGAAGGCAGGGGGCGCGGTGGAAACACCATATATTTT.

The chain recombines TRBV7-9 with TRBJ1-1; D gene unclear. Trimming took 1 base from V and 1 from J, leaving 7 bases between them. Germline CDR1 is SEHNR and CDR2 is FQNEAQ (reference sequence). The CDR3 spans 14 residues. In DNA, the CDR3 is TGTGCCAGCAGCTTAGTGGATGAGAACACTGAAGCTTTCTTT. Residues: CASSLVDENTEAFF.

The J gene is TRBJ2-3, the V gene TRBV5-1; tentative D call: TRBD2 (5 bases). CDR3 length: 15 amino acids. The germline V gene has CDR1 SGHRS and CDR2 YFSETQ. V was clipped by 0 bases and J by 4 bases, with 12 bases between them. The CDR3 loop is CASSLVQGGPDTQYF. The CDR3 nucleotides are TGCGCCAGCAGCTTGGTTCAAGGAGGTCCAGATACGCAGTATTTT.